Shown below are 27 T cell receptor beta chains from a single sample sequenced in a study of blood T cell repertoires in COVID-19 (dated by TCRdb to the early 2020s). Library generation was performed with the immunoSEQ multiplex PCR assay. TCRdb holds this immuneACCESS table with in-frame rearrangements only. Some clones are missing; in checked studies, unresolved V genes explain under half, and the rest has no known cause. The sample table holds under 250,000 clones, of which about 90% were seen once. The ten largest clones capture more than 0.65% of the sample. The sequenced sample consisted of peripheral blood. The origin of the receptors is a man aged 30-40 years with COVID-19, enrolled during active disease.

This sequence joins TRBV6-5 and TRBJ1-5; the D gene is possibly TRBD1 (6 bases). Germline assignment: CDR1 MNHEY and CDR2 SVGAGI. The CDR3 runs 15 residues. Deletions cut 0 bases from V and 2 bases from J, with 8 bases between. The CDR3 here is CASSYSYRGNQPQHF. DNA of the CDR3: TGTGCCAGCAGTTACTCGTACAGGGGCAATCAGCCCCAGCATTTT.

This chain joins TRBV6-5 and TRBJ1-2, with a tentative D call TRBD1 (6 bases). Trimming took 2 bases from V and 4 from J, leaving 11 bases between them. The CDR3 is made up of 14 amino acids. The germline gives CDR1 MNHEY, CDR2 SVGAGI. The CDR3 region is CASSYGGLSYGYTF. The CDR3 coding sequence is TGTGCCAGCAGTTACGGGGGCCTGTCCTATGGCTACACCTTC.

This clone was seen once. V usage is TRBV25-1 and J usage is TRBJ1-1, with 10 bases fitting TRBD1. The V segment lost 7 bases and the J segment 9 bases; nucleotides outside the gene matches: 11. There are 14 residues in the CDR3. Germline V lookup: CDR1 MGHDK, CDR2 SYGVNS. In nucleotides, the CDR3 is TGTGCCAGCACCCCCGGGACAGGGGAACGACAAGCTTTCTTT. This encodes CASTPGTGERQAFF.

This rearrangement joins TRBV2 to TRBJ2-7; TRBD2 matches at 9 bases. The CDR3 extends over 15 amino acids. Germline V gives CDR1 SNHLY, CDR2 FYNNEI. J gave up 1 base and V 4 bases, and 5 bases lay outside the gene matches. The CDR3 region has the DNA TGTGCCAGCAGTGCGGGCGGGGGGGCATCCTACGAGCAGTACTTC. Protein: CASSAGGGASYEQYF. The full variable domain, completed using reference TRBV2 and TRBJ2-7, is EPEVTQTPSHQVTQMGQEVILRCVPISNHLYFYWYRQILGQKVEFLVSFYNNEISEKSEIFDDQFSVERPDGSNFTLKIRSTKLEDSAMYFCASSAGGGASYEQYFGPGTRLTVT.

The chain joins TRBV27 to TRBJ1-2, with a possible D match to TRBD1 (5 bases). The CDR3 covers 15 residues. The germline V gene has CDR1 MNHEY and CDR2 SMNVEV (reference sequence). Trimming cost V 3 bases and J 5 bases, with 16 bases left between them. This chain's CDR3 is CASSFEPYGGYGYTF. The CDR3 DNA sequence: TGTGCCAGCAGTTTCGAACCCTACGGGGGTTATGGCTACACCTTC.

This chain joins TRBV19 and TRBJ2-7, with D maybe TRBD2 (6 bases). Germline CDR1 LNHDA, CDR2 SQIVND (reference sequence). V lost 5 bases and J 2 bases, leaving 16 bases between the germline ends. The CDR3 totals 15 residues. CDR3 amino acids: CASSSFGGIPYEQYF. The CDR3 DNA is TGTGCCAGTAGTTCCTTTGGGGGGATTCCCTACGAGCAGTACTTC.

V is TRBV6-2 or TRBV6-3 and J is TRBJ1-2, with TRBD1 matching over 7 bases. Germline V gene data show CDR1 as MNHEY and CDR2 as SVGEGT. V lost 4 bases and J lost 4; bases outside the gene matches: 6. There are 14 residues in the CDR3. DNA for the CDR3: TGTGCCAGCAGTTTACCGACAGGGAGCTATGGCTACACCTTC. Protein product: CASSLPTGSYGYTF.

V is TRBV5-6 and J is TRBJ1-2; 8 bases fit TRBD1. The CDR3 covers 13 residues. CDR1 and CDR2 from the germline V gene are SGHDT and YYEEEE. Trimming at V came to 4 bases and at J to 4 bases, leaving 3 bases not matched to a gene. The CDR3 sequence is CASSQTGGYGYTF. The CDR3 DNA reads TGTGCCAGCAGCCAAACAGGGGGCTATGGCTACACCTTC.

The chain has TRBV6-6 and TRBJ2-5, with 8 bases that match TRBD1. The CDR3 has 15 residues. Unmatched junction bases numbered 8, after V lost 5 bases and J lost 3 bases. CDR1 and CDR2 from the germline V gene are MNHNY and SVGAGI (reference sequence). The CDR3, as DNA: TGTGCCAGCAGTGCCGGACAGGGATATAAAGAGACCCAGTACTTC. This gives the protein CASSAGQGYKETQYF.

This chain links TRBV19 with TRBJ1-1, with a possible D match to TRBD1 (5 bases). Per the germline V gene, CDR1 is LNHDA and CDR2 is SQIVND (reference sequence). V was cut by 3 bases and J by 4 bases, with 15 bases left in between. This CDR3 contains 15 residues. The CDR3 loop reads CASSIGGWGSTEAFF. For the CDR3, the DNA is TGTGCCAGTAGTATCGGGGGGTGGGGAAGCACTGAAGCTTTCTTT.

The chain combines TRBV5-5 with TRBJ2-7; perhaps TRBD1 as D (6 bases). CDR3 length: 14 amino acids. The V end was cut by 2 bases, the J end by 6 bases, with 15 bases between. CDR1 and CDR2 from the germline V gene are SGHKS and YYEKEE (reference sequence). The CDR3 nucleotides are TGTGCCAGCAGCTTCAGTCAGGGGCCCTCCGAGCAGTACTTC. This encodes CASSFSQGPSEQYF.

The chain carries TRBV18 and TRBJ2-7; 8 nucleotides line up with TRBD1. The length of the CDR3 is 13 residues. V was pared by 3 bases and J by 6 bases, with 4 bases of the junction left unmatched. CDR1 is KGHSH, CDR2 LQKENI, per germline. The CDR3: CASSPDRESEQYF. The DNA for the CDR3 is TGTGCCAGCTCACCGGACAGGGAAAGCGAGCAGTACTTC. The whole variable domain, remainder taken from reference TRBV18 and TRBJ2-7, is NAGVMQNPRHLVRRRGQEARLRCSPMKGHSHVYWYRQLPEEGLKFMVYLQKENIIDESGMPKERFSAEFPKEGPSILRIQQVVRGDSAAYFCASSPDRESEQYFGPGTRLTVT.

CDR3 loop: CASSIPRDRPKNTEAFF. For the CDR3, the DNA is TGTGCCAGTAGTATCCCGCGGGACAGGCCGAAGAACACTGAAGCTTTCTTT. The chain couples TRBV19 to TRBJ1-1, with 8 nucleotides matching TRBD1. The trim removed 3 bases at V and 1 base at J, leaving 10 bases unmatched. This CDR3 has 17 amino acids. The germline gives CDR1 LNHDA, CDR2 SQIVND (reference sequence).

The chain has TRBV27 and TRBJ1-1; 8 bases are shared with TRBD1. The V gene end was trimmed by 10 bases and the J gene end by 2 bases; junction bases not matched to a gene: 9. In germline, CDR1 is MNHEY, CDR2 SMNVEV (reference sequence). The CDR3 consists of 14 residues. The CDR3 protein is CATLDRGPNTEAFF. The CDR3 bases are TGTGCCACCTTAGACAGGGGACCAAACACTGAAGCTTTCTTT.

J is TRBJ1-5 and V is TRBV7-9, with D perhaps matching TRBD1 (6 bases). With 1 base removed from V and 4 bases from J, the gap between germline ends came to 11 bases. The CDR3 extends over 15 amino acids. Germline lookup yields CDR1 SEHNR and CDR2 FQNEAQ (reference sequence). CDR3: CASSLEGGGNQPQHF. Here the CDR3 DNA reads TGTGCCAGCAGCTTAGAGGGGGGGGGAAATCAGCCCCAGCATTTT.

This chain links TRBV30 with TRBJ1-1; the D gene is possibly TRBD1 (5 bases). CDR1 GTSNPN and CDR2 SVGIG come from the germline V gene (reference sequence). This CDR3 region has 13 residues. The V end was cut by 2 bases, the J end by 3 bases, with 10 bases between. CDR3 in amino acids: CAWSKGYDTEAFF. DNA for the CDR3: TGTGCCTGGAGTAAGGGGTATGACACTGAAGCTTTCTTT.

The chain carries TRBV7-9 and TRBJ2-7; D unresolved. The CDR3 runs to 14 residues. Germline V gene data show CDR1 as SEHNR and CDR2 as FQNEAQ (reference sequence). The V and J ends lost 3 bases and 2 bases respectively, with 11 bases between them. The CDR3 coding sequence is TGTGCCAGCAGCTTTTCTGCGGCTACCTACGAGCAGTACTTC. This sequence encodes CASSFSAATYEQYF.

The V call is TRBV9, the J call TRBJ2-1; TRBD1 matches 7 bases. The CDR3 covers 16 residues. Germline CDR1 reads SGDLS; CDR2 reads YYNGEE. The ends lost 0 bases at V and 4 bases at J; junction bases unmatched: 7. This CDR3 reads CASSVGVGQIYNEQFF. Here the CDR3 DNA reads TGTGCCAGCAGCGTAGGAGTGGGACAGATTTACAATGAGCAGTTCTTC.

This sequence joins TRBV25-1 and TRBJ1-5; D is uncertain. Germline loops: CDR1 MGHDK, CDR2 SYGVNS. This CDR3 is 14 amino acids long. Trimming removed 2 bases at V and 0 bases at J, with 5 bases between. CDR3 coding DNA: TGTGCCAGCAGTGAAATGTATAGCAATCAGCCCCAGCATTTT. It encodes CASSEMYSNQPQHF.

The genes are TRBV18 and TRBJ1-5; D is possibly TRBD1 (6 bases). The CDR3 is 16 amino acids. The V and J ends lost 3 bases and 6 bases respectively, with 18 bases between them. Germline CDR1 reads KGHSH; CDR2 reads LQKENI. CDR3 sequence reads: CASSPTGSVEGQPQHF. The CDR3 coding sequence is TGTGCCAGCTCACCTACAGGGTCGGTTGAAGGTCAGCCCCAGCATTTT.

The rearrangement uses TRBV10-3 and TRBJ2-6, with TRBD1 matching over 10 bases. Trimming removed 8 bases from V and 1 base from J; junction bases left unmatched: 5. The CDR3 spans 16 residues. Germline CDR1 reads ENHRY; CDR2 reads SYGVKD. CDR3 sequence: CAIGGQGPSGANVLTF. As DNA, the CDR3 is TGTGCCATCGGGGGACAGGGGCCATCTGGGGCCAACGTCCTGACTTTC.

The chain carries TRBV7-2 and TRBJ2-7, with D uncertain. Germline values: CDR1 SGHTA, CDR2 FQGNSA. The V and J ends lost 1 base and 2 bases respectively, with 9 bases between them. The CDR3 totals 14 residues. The CDR3 DNA sequence: TGTGCCAGCAGCTTAGTTGGCGGAACCTACGAGCAGTACTTC. Its protein product is CASSLVGGTYEQYF.

The CDR3, as DNA: TGTGCCAGCAGTTACGAAAGGGGGCATGATGAAGCTTTCTTT. Translating it yields CASSYERGHDEAFF. This chain connects TRBV6-5 to TRBJ1-1; 7 nucleotides match TRBD1. J gave up 7 bases and V 2 bases, and 7 bases lay outside the gene matches. The CDR3 runs 14 residues. CDR1 is MNHEY and CDR2 is SVGAGI in the germline V gene.

This chain uses TRBV27 with TRBJ1-5; possibly TRBD1 for D (6 bases). This CDR3 spans 18 amino acids. Per germline, CDR1 MNHEY and CDR2 SMNVEV (reference sequence). The V and J ends lost 5 bases and 0 bases respectively, with 20 bases between them. The CDR3 bases are TGTGCCAGCAGTGGACGACAGGAGGTGGGGAATAGCAATCAGCCCCAGCATTTT. Translated, it gives CASSGRQEVGNSNQPQHF.

This clone was observed once. The genes are TRBV18 and TRBJ1-5; D not resolved. The length of the CDR3 is 14 residues. The germline CDR1 and CDR2 sequences are KGHSH and LQKENI. V lost 5 bases to trimming and J lost 0 bases, with 8 bases between them. The CDR3 DNA reads as TGTGCCAGCTCAAATGACATTAGCAATCAGCCCCAGCATTTT. This encodes CASSNDISNQPQHF.

On this clone: Other DNA sequences in this specimen translate into the identical CDR3. This chain links TRBV27 with TRBJ1-2, with a possible D match to TRBD1 (6 bases). The V and J ends lost 3 bases and 7 bases respectively, with 12 bases between them. This CDR3 is 13 amino acids long. Germline CDR1 is MNHEY and CDR2 is SMNVEV (reference sequence). As DNA, the CDR3 is TGTGCCAGCAGTTTCAGGGGCTCGGGTGGCTACACCTTC. The encoded protein is CASSFRGSGGYTF.

The genes are TRBV9 and TRBJ2-1, with D possibly matching TRBD1 (5 bases). The V gene lost 3 bases and the J gene lost 7 bases, with 14 bases spanning the gap. This CDR3 contains 14 residues. Germline loops: CDR1 SGDLS, CDR2 YYNGEE. In DNA, the CDR3 is TGTGCCAGCAGCGAGAATCCCAGGGATAATGAGCAGTTCTTC. Residues: CASSENPRDNEQFF.